The clone carrying this T cell receptor beta chain was recorded only once. Between the trimmed V and J ends, which lost 4 bases and 2 bases, there was a span of 11 bases. The CDR3 runs to 14 residues. Germline V gene sequence: CDR1 SGHTA, CDR2 FQGNSA. The data derive from a study of blood T cell repertoires in COVID-19. Study in general: T cells, B-cell-depleted T cells, or PBMCs supplied cDNA or gDNA.

Authors' processing steps: Researchers report that nucleated cell counts were estimated from reference gene primer amplification. Method: immunoSEQ multiplex PCR; TCRdb's copy keeps in-frame clones and lacks some. V and J calls and clone size are given by that table; D and trimming were obtained from the DNA. The table lists 250,000 to 400,000 clones, more than 75% of them singletons. The chain combines TRBV7-2 with TRBJ1-2; D gene unclear. The sample taken for sequencing was peripheral blood. This TCR was recovered from a man in his forties or fifties with active or convalescent COVID-19. The chain's CDR3 is CASSSYTVNYGYTF. Written as DNA, the CDR3 is TGTGCCAGCAGCTCCTACACAGTGAACTATGGCTACACCTTC.